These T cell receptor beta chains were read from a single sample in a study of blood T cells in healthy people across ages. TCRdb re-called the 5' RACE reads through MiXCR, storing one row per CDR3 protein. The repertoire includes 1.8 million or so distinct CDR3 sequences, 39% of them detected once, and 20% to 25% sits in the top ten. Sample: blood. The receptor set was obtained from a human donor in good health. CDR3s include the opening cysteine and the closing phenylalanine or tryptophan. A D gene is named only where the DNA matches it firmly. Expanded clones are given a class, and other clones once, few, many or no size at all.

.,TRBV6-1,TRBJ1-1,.,CASTQGVNTKAFF,TGTGCCAGCACCCAGGGCGTGAACACTAAAGCTTTCTTT
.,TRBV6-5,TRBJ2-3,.,CASSYFIGSGTDTQYF,TGTGCCAGCAGTTACTTTATCGGGTCCGGCACAGATACGCAGTATTTT
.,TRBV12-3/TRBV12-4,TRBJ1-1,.,CASRIGRNTEAFF,TGTGCCAGCAGGATTGGACGGAACACTGAAGCTTTCTTT
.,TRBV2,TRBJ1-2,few,CASSRGRSDYTF,TGTGCCAGCAGTCGAGGACGTAGTGACTACACCTTC
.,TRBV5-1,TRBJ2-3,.,CASSSGPGNTDTQYF,TGCGCCAGCAGCTCCGGGCCGGGGAACACAGATACGCAGTATTTT
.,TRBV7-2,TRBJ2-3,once,CASSLLGGLVDTQYF,TGTGCCAGCAGCCTCCTGGGGGGGCTGGTAGATACGCAGTATTTT
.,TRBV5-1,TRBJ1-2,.,CASSLIGNSVKMSYGYTF,TGCGCCAGCAGCTTGATTGGGAACTCGGTGAAGATGAGCTATGGCTACACCTTC
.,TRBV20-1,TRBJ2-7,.,CSANLRGIATYEQYF,TGCAGTGCTAATCTTCGGGGAATTGCGACCTACGAGCAGTACTTC
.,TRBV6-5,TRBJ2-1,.,CASSNTPEYNEQFF,TGTGCCAGCAGTAATACTCCGGAGTACAATGAGCAGTTCTTC
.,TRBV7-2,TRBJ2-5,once,CASSSVAGLETQYF,TGTGCCAGCAGCTCAGTGGCGGGGCTAGAGACCCAGTACTTC
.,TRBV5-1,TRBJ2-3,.,CASSGRGDTDTQYF,TGCGCCAGCAGCGGCAGGGGAGACACAGATACGCAGTATTTT
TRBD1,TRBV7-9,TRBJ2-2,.,CASSLLGQGGELFF,TGTGCCAGCAGCTTACTGGGACAGGGTGGGGAGCTGTTTTTT
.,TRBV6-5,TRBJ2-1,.,CASSYSDASEGLNLNEQFF,TGTGCCAGCAGTTACTCCGACGCATCTGAAGGGTTGAACCTGAATGAGCAGTTCTTC
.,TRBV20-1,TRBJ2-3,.,CSAGGPGASTDTQYF,TGCAGTGCTGGGGGACCGGGAGCTAGCACAGATACGCAGTATTTT
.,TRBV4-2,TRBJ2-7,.,CASSQERGSDEQYF,TGTGCCAGCAGCCAAGAACGGGGTAGCGACGAGCAGTACTTC
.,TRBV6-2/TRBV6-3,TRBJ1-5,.,CASSYSAYQPQHF,TGTGCCAGCAGTTACTCCGCCTATCAGCCCCAGCATTTT
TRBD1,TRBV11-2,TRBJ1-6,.,CASSLAHAQGFSYNSPLHF,TGTGCCAGCAGCTTGGCACACGCACAGGGGTTCTCCTATAATTCACCCCTCCACTTT
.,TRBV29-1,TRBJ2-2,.,CSVEEGGPDTGELFF,TGCAGCGTTGAAGAGGGGGGGCCGGACACCGGGGAGCTGTTTTTT
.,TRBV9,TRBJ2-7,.,CASSPRNSYEQYF,TGTGCCAGCAGCCCACGGAACTCCTACGAGCAGTACTTC
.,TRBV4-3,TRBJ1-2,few,CASRLQGSNYGYTF,TGCGCCAGCAGACTACAGGGCTCCAACTATGGCTACACCTTC
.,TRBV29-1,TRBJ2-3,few,CSVGSLTTDTQYF,TGCAGCGTTGGGTCCCTCACCACAGATACGCAGTATTTT
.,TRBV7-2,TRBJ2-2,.,CASSFGGRDTGELFF,TGTGCCAGCAGCTTCGGGGGAAGGGACACCGGGGAGCTGTTTTTT
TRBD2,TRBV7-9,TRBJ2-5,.,CAGSLPHLAGQETQYF,TGTGCCGGCAGCTTACCCCACTTAGCGGGGCAAGAGACCCAGTACTTC
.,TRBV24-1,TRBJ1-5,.,CATSERGARQPQHF,TGTGCCACCAGTGAACGGGGGGCTCGTCAGCCCCAGCATTTT
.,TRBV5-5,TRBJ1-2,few,CASSLAVGNRAVDGYTF,TGTGCCAGCAGCTTGGCGGTTGGTAACAGGGCGGTTGATGGCTACACCTTC